The clone carrying this TCR beta chain was seen many times. Its antigen is unknown. With RNA at 10%, 30% or 50%, naive CD8 libraries came from roughly 21,000 to 960,000 sorted cells. This record belongs to a study of molecular identifiers for immune sequencing clone quantification. TCRdb reprocessed the PCR reads via MiXCR and lists one record per CDR3 protein. The repertoire holds nearly 55,000 distinct CDR3 sequences, with roughly a third as singletons. Regarding the study as a whole: Identical TCR molecules that share a barcode could lead to an underestimation of highly expanded clone sizes. Researchers reportedly could pick up spiked Jurkat TCR RNA from one cell mixed into one million naive cells.

There are 13 residues in the CDR3. Germline CDR1 and CDR2: SQVTM and ANQGSEA. Trimming pared 5 bases from V and 5 bases from J, leaving 15 bases between. What was sequenced was naive CD8+ T cells from blood, with Jurkat cell RNA spiked in. Sample subset: FACS-sorted CD8+CD4-CCR7+CD45RA+ naive T cells. The sequence was obtained from a human donor in good health. Some libraries in this study had Jurkat cell RNA spiked in. J is TRBJ2-5 and V is TRBV29-1; no firm D call. CDR3 in amino acids: CSVNYQGMETQYF. CDR3 nucleotides: TGCAGCGTTAACTATCAAGGGATGGAGACCCAGTACTTC.